Listed below are T cell receptor beta chains from one sample, sequenced in a study of technical replicates of blood from a few donors. TCRdb's table, derived via immunoSEQ multiplex PCR, lists solely in-frame clones and lacks some. In the table there are around 100,000 clones, 85% to 95% of which are singletons. Sequencing was done on a sample of T cells isolated from PBMCs. The receptors shown here come from a human donor in good health. Each CDR3 is given with its conserved first and last residue. Fields, in order: V gene, J gene, D gene, CDR3 protein, CDR3 DNA. A D gene is named only where the DNA matches it firmly.

TRBV7-9	TRBJ2-1	TRBD1	CASPSPGGNYNEQFF	TGTGCCAGCCCCTCCCCAGGGGGTAACTACAATGAGCAGTTCTTC
TRBV28	TRBJ2-5	.	CASSLLSGFQTQYF	TGTGCCAGCAGTTTATTATCGGGGTTTCAGACCCAGTACTTC
TRBV7-3	TRBJ2-3	TRBD1	CASSQLGQGGTDTQYF	TGTGCCAGCAGCCAGTTGGGACAGGGAGGTACAGATACGCAGTATTTT
TRBV6-4	TRBJ1-4	.	CASSDSVGYVDSDEKLFF	TGTGCCAGCAGTGACTCCGTGGGGTACGTCGACAGTGATGAAAAACTGTTTTTT
TRBV28	TRBJ2-7	TRBD2	CASSSIGTSGTYEQYF	TGTGCCAGCAGTTCCATAGGGACTAGCGGTACCTACGAGCAGTACTTC
TRBV9	TRBJ2-7	TRBD2	CASSVGASGISYEQYF	TGTGCCAGCAGCGTAGGAGCTAGCGGGATCTCCTACGAGCAGTACTTC
TRBV15	TRBJ2-5	.	CATSNRGHTETQYF	TGTGCCACCAGCAACCGAGGACATACAGAGACCCAGTACTTC
TRBV9	TRBJ2-1	.	CASSVLGEQFF	TGTGCCAGCAGCGTATTGGGCGAGCAGTTCTTC
TRBV28	TRBJ1-5	.	CASSPRLATGKNQPQHF	TGTGCCAGCAGTCCGAGACTCGCGACCGGAAAAAATCAGCCCCAGCATTTT
TRBV7-9	TRBJ1-2	.	CASGSGQDYGYTF	TGTGCCAGCGGGTCAGGACAAGACTATGGCTACACCTTC
TRBV9	TRBJ2-3	.	CASSESGSTDTQYF	TGTGCCAGCAGCGAAAGCGGAAGCACAGATACGCAGTATTTT
TRBV7-9	TRBJ2-7	TRBD1	CASSPPSGQAYEQYF	TGTGCCAGCAGCCCGCCCTCGGGACAGGCCTACGAGCAGTACTTC
TRBV4-3	TRBJ2-1	TRBD1	CASSQDWDSNEQFF	TGCGCCAGCAGCCAAGATTGGGACAGCAATGAGCAGTTCTTC
TRBV11-3	TRBJ2-5	TRBD2	CASSLIGTSIRSEETQYF	TGTGCCAGCAGCTTAATAGGGACTAGTATTAGAAGCGAAGAGACCCAGTACTTC
TRBV28	TRBJ2-7	.	CASSRFRSPYEQYF	TGTGCCAGCAGTCGGTTTCGTTCCCCCTACGAGCAGTACTTC